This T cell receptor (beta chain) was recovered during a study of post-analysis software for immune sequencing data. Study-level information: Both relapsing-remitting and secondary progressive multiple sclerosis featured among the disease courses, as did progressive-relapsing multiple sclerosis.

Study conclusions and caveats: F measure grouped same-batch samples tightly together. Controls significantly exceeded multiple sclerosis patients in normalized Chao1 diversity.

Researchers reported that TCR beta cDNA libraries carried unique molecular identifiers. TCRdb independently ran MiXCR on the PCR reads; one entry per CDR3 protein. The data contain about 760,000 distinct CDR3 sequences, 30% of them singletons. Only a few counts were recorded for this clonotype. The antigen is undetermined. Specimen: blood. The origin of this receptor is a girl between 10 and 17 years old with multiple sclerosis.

CDR3 protein: CASSGHGNTEAFF. The DNA of the CDR3 is TGTGCCAGCAGCGGACACGGGAACACTGAAGCTTTCTTT. This chain uses TRBV12-3 or TRBV12-4 with TRBJ1-1, with D possibly matching TRBD1 (5 bases). The CDR3 covers 13 residues. Between the trimmed V and J ends, which lost 6 bases and 1 base, there was a span of 9 bases.